This T cell receptor (beta chain) was captured by sequencing in a study of beta chain features in type 1 diabetes. Study at large: Patients looked much like healthy donors when it came to age, gender and cell yields.

Findings and limits, study-wide: Type 1 diabetes patients had TCRB CDR3s that were shorter (moderately but significantly so) in all four CD4+ subsets. Patients with type 1 diabetes showed fewer VDJ junction insertions and more deletions. There was a possibility that cDNA sequencing over-represented cells with high TCR expression. Researchers reported that naive, central memory and Treg TCRB repertoires appeared more similar in patients than in healthy donors.

The isolated RNA, all of it, was reverse transcribed, so expressed TCRB transcripts were what got sequenced. The assay was immunoSEQ multiplex PCR, and TCRdb's table has in-frame clones only and misses some. Seen here are around 690,000 clones, 12% observed once, and the top ten hold over 0.1%. A remark on this clone: Antigen: not known.

V was trimmed by 0 bases and J by 1 base, leaving 13 bases between them. This CDR3 contains 17 residues. The germline V gene encodes CDR1 LGHNA and CDR2 YSLEER. The source of this sequence is a man between 25 and 39 years old with type 1 diabetes. The sequenced material came from naive CD4+ T cells from blood. The genes are TRBV4-3 and TRBJ1-3; D unresolved. The CDR3 sequence is CASSQDWTSLSGNTIYF. CDR3 DNA sequence: TGCGCCAGCAGCCAAGATTGGACGAGTCTTTCTGGAAACACCATATATTTT.